These 6 T cell receptor beta chains came from one sample sequenced in a study of graft-versus-host responses after intestinal transplantation. The method was immunoSEQ multiplex PCR; TCRdb's version includes in-frame clones alone and lacks a portion of them. The profile covers tens of thousands of clones, with around 91% appearing a single time and 2.5% to 3% taken by the ten largest. The specimen comprised PBMCs, sampled approximately four months after intestinal transplantation. These receptors came from a human patient who received an intestinal transplant, so some T cells may come from the graft donor.

This chain connects TRBV28 to TRBJ2-7, with D uncertain. Germline V CDR1 and CDR2: MDHEN, SYDVKM. The CDR3 runs 16 residues. V was clipped by 7 bases and J by 0 bases, with 19 bases between them. The CDR3 region is CASTSPGRSYSYEQYF. The CDR3, as DNA: TGTGCCAGCACCTCCCCGGGCAGGTCCTACTCCTACGAGCAGTACTTC.

The chain is built from TRBV19 and TRBJ1-5; 7 bases align to TRBD1. Trimming cost V 6 bases and J 5 bases; bases outside gene matches: 10. There are 15 residues in the CDR3. Looked up from germline, CDR1 is LNHDA and CDR2 is SQIVND (reference sequence). The CDR3 region is CASSRRQGGYQPQHF. The DNA of the CDR3 is TGTGCCAGTAGCCGACGACAGGGAGGGTATCAGCCCCAGCATTTT.

This rearrangement joins TRBV19 to TRBJ2-1; TRBD2 agrees at 8 bases. Germline assignment: CDR1 LNHDA and CDR2 SQIVND (reference sequence). V gave up 3 bases and J gave up 4 bases; unmatched junction bases: 5. The CDR3 runs 15 residues. The CDR3 protein is CASSISAGGYNEQFF. The CDR3 bases are TGTGCCAGTAGTATTTCTGCGGGGGGATACAATGAGCAGTTCTTC. Together with reference TRBV19 and TRBJ2-1, the CDR3 gives the full variable domain: DGGITQSPKYLFRKEGQNVTLSCEQNLNHDAMYWYRQDPGQGLRLIYYSQIVNDFQKGDIAEGYSVSREKKESFPLTVTSAQKNPTAFYLCASSISAGGYNEQFFGPGTRLTVL.

The chain is built from TRBV12-1 and TRBJ2-2. TRBV12-1 is given as a pseudogene. The CDR3 contains 16 residues. For the CDR3, the DNA is TGTGCCAGCAGCTCACCCCGGGGCCAGAACACCGGGGAGCTGTTTTTT. Translated: CASSSPRGQNTGELFF.

Written as DNA, the CDR3 is TGTGCCAGCAGCCCAGGGGGGGCCACAGATACGCAGTATTTT. Amino acid sequence: CASSPGGATDTQYF. The chain employs TRBV7-9 and TRBJ2-3; tentatively, D is TRBD1 or TRBD2 (7 bases each). This CDR3 is 14 amino acids long. The V gene lost 5 bases and the J gene lost 2 bases, with 11 bases spanning the gap. CDR1 and CDR2 from the germline V gene are SEHNR and FQNEAQ (reference sequence).

This chain joins TRBV2 and TRBJ2-5; D ambiguous. CDR1 is SNHLY, CDR2 FYNNEI, per germline. The CDR3 consists of 15 residues. Trimming stripped 4 bases from V and 1 base from J, with 13 bases between. The CDR3 DNA is TGTGCCAGCAGTGTGTGGCTCGCAGTCCAAGAGACCCAGTACTTC. Encoded protein: CASSVWLAVQETQYF.